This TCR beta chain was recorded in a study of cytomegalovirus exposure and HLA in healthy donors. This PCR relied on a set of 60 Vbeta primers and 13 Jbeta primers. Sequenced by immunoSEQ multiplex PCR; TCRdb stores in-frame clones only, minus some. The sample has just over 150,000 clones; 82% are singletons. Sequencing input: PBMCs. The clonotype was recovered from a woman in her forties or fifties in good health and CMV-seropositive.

The CDR3 DNA reads as TGTGCCAGCAGCGATACTAGCGGGGGGTTCACAGATACGCAGTATTTT. Protein sequence: CASSDTSGGFTDTQYF. The V and J genes are TRBV7-8 and TRBJ2-3; TRBD2 matches at 12 bases. The germline CDR1 and CDR2 sequences are SGHVS and FQNEAQ. This CDR3 comprises 16 residues. With V trimmed by 5 bases and J by 2 bases, 5 bases remained unmatched.